This record looks at one T cell receptor beta chain sequence and its context. Its antigen remains unknown. The germline CDR1 and CDR2 sequences are LGHNA and YNFKEQ. The CDR3 is 15 amino acids. The V end lost 2 bases, the J end lost 6 bases, and 14 bases lay between the germline ends. Patients included in sequencing had previously demonstrated CD8+CD57+ cell expansion by flow cytometry. Patient blood was sampled before any therapy had been received. Profiling of TCR beta VDJ combinations and CDR3 sequences used genomic DNA as template. TCRdb recomputed calls from the reads with MiXCR, one row per CDR3 protein. Of around 500,000 distinct CDR3 sequences in the sample, approximately 32% are singletons; the top ten hold approximately 0.82%. The source of the sample is a study of CD8+CD57+ T cells in acquired aplastic anemia. Turning to the study itself: The study obtained an average of approximately 3 ug of DNA from sorted CD4+ and CD8+ cells.

The study's findings and limits: For CD8+ Simpson's diversity, patients and controls showed no significant difference. Patients and controls shared approximately 30 CD8+ CDR3 sequences, highly expressed in patients.

Sequenced: sorted CD4+, CD8+, or CD8+CD57+ T cells (not recorded which) from PBMCs. This clonotype was sampled from a human donor with aplastic anemia. The chain carries TRBV4-2 and TRBJ1-5; perhaps TRBD1 as D (5 bases). Written as DNA, the CDR3 is TGTGCCAGCAGCCAATCGAGGGGTTCTAGTCAGCCCCAGCATTTT. It encodes CASSQSRGSSQPQHF.